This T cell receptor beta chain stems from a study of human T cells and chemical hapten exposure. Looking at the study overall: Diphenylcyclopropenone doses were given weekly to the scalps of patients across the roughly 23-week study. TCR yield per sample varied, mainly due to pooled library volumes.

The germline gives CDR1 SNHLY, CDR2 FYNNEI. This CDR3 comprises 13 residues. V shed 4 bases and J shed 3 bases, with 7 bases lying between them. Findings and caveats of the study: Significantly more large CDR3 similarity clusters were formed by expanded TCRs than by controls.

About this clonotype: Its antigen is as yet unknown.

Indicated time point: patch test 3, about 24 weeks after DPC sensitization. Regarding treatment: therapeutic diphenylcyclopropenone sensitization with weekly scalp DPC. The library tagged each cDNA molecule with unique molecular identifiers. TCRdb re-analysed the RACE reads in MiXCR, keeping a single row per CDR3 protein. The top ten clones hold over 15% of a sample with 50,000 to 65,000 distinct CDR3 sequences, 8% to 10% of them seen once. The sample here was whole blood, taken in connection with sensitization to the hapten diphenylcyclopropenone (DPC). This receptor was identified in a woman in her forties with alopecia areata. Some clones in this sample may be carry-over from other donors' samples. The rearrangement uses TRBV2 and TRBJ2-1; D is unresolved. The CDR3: CASSVQRYNEQFF. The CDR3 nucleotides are TGTGCCAGCAGTGTCCAACGCTACAATGAGCAGTTCTTC.